These T cell receptor beta chains were read from a single sample in a study of blood T cell repertoires in COVID-19. The data were produced by immunoSEQ multiplex PCR, yet TCRdb's version contains in-frame clones alone and is incomplete. The table lists approximately 59,000 clones, 75% to 85% of them singletons. The sequencing input was peripheral blood. Receptors were obtained from a man aged 60 to 69 with COVID-19, enrolled during active disease. CDR3s include the opening cysteine and the closing phenylalanine or tryptophan. D genes are given only for firm matches. Expanded clones get a size class; other rows say once, few or many, or leave the size out.

d_gene | abundance | j_gene | v_gene | CDR3nt | CDR3aa
NA | NA | TRBJ1-6 | TRBV7-6 | TGTGCCAGCAGGTTAGGAGACAGTCCAAATTCACCCCTCCACTTT | CASRLGDSPNSPLHF
TRBD1 | many | TRBJ1-2 | TRBV19 | TGTGCCAGTAGTAACGGACAGGGATATGGCTACACCTTC | CASSNGQGYGYTF
TRBD2 | once | TRBJ2-5 | TRBV6-2/TRBV6-3 | TGTGCCAGCAGTTACAACCTAGCGGGGCCCCAAGAGACCCAGTACTTC | CASSYNLAGPQETQYF
NA | NA | TRBJ1-1 | TRBV6-5 | TGTGCCAGCAGTTACGAGGCCCGGGGCACTGAAGCTTTCTTT | CASSYEARGTEAFF
TRBD1 | NA | TRBJ2-7 | TRBV18 | TGTGCCAGCTTGCCCGGGACAGGGGAGGGCGAGCAGTACTTC | CASLPGTGEGEQYF
NA | NA | TRBJ1-4 | TRBV10-3 | TGTGCCATCAGTGAGTCATTAAGGGGCACTAATGAAAAACTGTTTTTT | CAISESLRGTNEKLFF
TRBD2 | once | TRBJ2-2 | TRBV5-5 | TGTGCCAGCAGTCTTCCTCTAGCGGGAGTGGGCACCGGGGAGCTGTTTTTT | CASSLPLAGVGTGELFF
TRBD1 | NA | TRBJ1-2 | TRBV2 | TGTGCCAGCAGCAACCGGGACAGATCACCCTATGGCTACACCTTC | CASSNRDRSPYGYTF
TRBD2 | NA | TRBJ2-5 | TRBV5-1 | TGCGCCAGCAGCCTGAGACTAGCCCTTGCGGAGACCCAGTACTTC | CASSLRLALAETQYF
NA | NA | TRBJ2-7 | TRBV19 | TGTGCCAGTGGGGTGGTGAGCGGATTCACCTACGAGCAGTACTTC | CASGVVSGFTYEQYF
NA | NA | TRBJ2-1 | TRBV5-8 | TGTGCCAGCAGCTCGGGACTGGTCTACAATGAGCAGTTCTTC | CASSSGLVYNEQFF
TRBD1 | NA | TRBJ2-5 | TRBV2 | TGTGCCAGCAGTCCACCCCCGGGACAGAGGGAGACCCAGTACTTC | CASSPPPGQRETQYF
NA | NA | TRBJ2-7 | TRBV19 | TGTGCCAGTAGTATACAGGGCCGACCCGAGCAGTACTTC | CASSIQGRPEQYF
NA | NA | TRBJ2-1 | TRBV5-1 | TGCGCCAGCAGCTTGGCGGACAGGAGGGCACACAATGAGCAGTTCTTC | CASSLADRRAHNEQFF
NA | NA | TRBJ2-7 | TRBV11-2 | TGTGCCAGCAGCTTAGAGACAGGGAGGCACGAGCAGTACTTC | CASSLETGRHEQYF
TRBD1 | NA | TRBJ1-5 | TRBV4-2 | TGTGCCAGCAGCCAAGAGAACAGGGGGCATCAGCCCCAGCATTTT | CASSQENRGHQPQHF
TRBD2 | few | TRBJ2-1 | TRBV7-9 | TGTGCCAGCAGCAAGACTAGCGGGGGGGCCGGCGATGAGCAGTTCTTC | CASSKTSGGAGDEQFF
NA | NA | TRBJ1-5 | TRBV13 | TGTGCCAGCAGCTTAGGAGGGGTGAATCAGCCCCAGCATTTT | CASSLGGVNQPQHF
TRBD1 | NA | TRBJ2-7 | TRBV7-3 | TGTGCCAGCAGCTCGGATCACAGGGGCGAGCAGTACTTC | CASSSDHRGEQYF
NA | NA | TRBJ2-1 | TRBV29-1 | TGCAGCGTTGAAGATCGAGGGGGGGGGACCTACAATGAGCAGTTCTTC | CSVEDRGGGTYNEQFF
NA | NA | TRBJ2-2 | TRBV7-3 | TGTGCCAGCAGACCCGGGACATTGAACACCGGGGAGCTGTTTTTT | CASRPGTLNTGELFF
NA | NA | TRBJ2-1 | TRBV5-6 | TGTGCCAGCAGCTTGGTCAGCAATGAGCAGTTCTTC | CASSLVSNEQFF
NA | once | TRBJ1-5 | TRBV10-3 | TGTGCCATCAGGCGGGAGCTGAATCAGCCCCAGCATTTT | CAIRRELNQPQHF
NA | NA | TRBJ1-1 | TRBV5-1 | TGCGCCAGCAGCTTGGGACAGTACACTGAAGCTTTCTTT | CASSLGQYTEAFF
NA | NA | TRBJ1-1 | TRBV7-2 | TGTGCCAGCAGCTCGGCGAACCCGGGAGAAGCTTTCTTT | CASSSANPGEAFF
NA | NA | TRBJ2-7 | TRBV4-3 | TGCGCCAGCAGCCAAGATCGGGCTCCGGGGTACGAGCAGTACTTC | CASSQDRAPGYEQYF
NA | few | TRBJ2-7 | TRBV27 | TGTGCCAGCAGTTTATGGCAGGGCGACGAGCAGTACTTC | CASSLWQGDEQYF
TRBD1 | once | TRBJ1-2 | TRBV4-1 | TGCGCCAGCAGCCGCTACCGGGACAGTCCCTCCTATGGCTACACCTTC | CASSRYRDSPSYGYTF
NA | NA | TRBJ2-3 | TRBV25-1 | TGTGCCAGCAGCTCGGCGGGTCTTACGCAGTATTTT | CASSSAGLTQYF
TRBD1 | few | TRBJ1-3 | TRBV18 | TGTGCCAGCTCACCCGACAGGGCCTCTGGAAACACCATATATTTT | CASSPDRASGNTIYF
TRBD2 | NA | TRBJ2-7 | TRBV6-2/TRBV6-3 | TGTGCCAGCAGTTACTCCCGGGGGGGTACCTCCTACGAGCAGTACTTC | CASSYSRGGTSYEQYF
NA | NA | TRBJ1-2 | TRBV5-1 | TGCGCCAGCAGCTTGGAAGCGGATAACTATGGCTACACCTTC | CASSLEADNYGYTF
TRBD2 | NA | TRBJ2-5 | TRBV2 | TGTGCCGTAGCAAGGTACGAGGGAGGGAACCAAGAGACCCAGTACTTC | CAVARYEGGNQETQYF
TRBD1 | NA | TRBJ1-5 | TRBV19 | TGTGCCAGCCTGGGGGGGGACAGGGGTTTACTTGGCAATCAGCCCCAGCATTTT | CASLGGDRGLLGNQPQHF
NA | NA | TRBJ2-1 | TRBV7-9 | TGTGCCAGCAGCTTAGCGGCGGGCCTCTATGAGCAGTTCTTC | CASSLAAGLYEQFF
NA | NA | TRBJ2-3 | TRBV6-4 | TGTGCCAGCAGCGCCGTCGGGGGCACAGATACGCAGTATTTT | CASSAVGGTDTQYF
NA | NA | TRBJ2-2 | TRBV6-5 | TGTGCCAGCAGTTATACAGGGAGCACCGGGGAGCTGTTTTTT | CASSYTGSTGELFF
TRBD1 | NA | TRBJ1-2 | TRBV24-1 | TGTGCCACCAGTGAACTCTACCCGCAGGGGGCGGAAGGCTACACCTTC | CATSELYPQGAEGYTF
TRBD2 | few | TRBJ2-4 | TRBV5-6 | TGTGCCAGCACCCCGGGGGGGGGCCGAGTAGCCAAAAACATTCAGTACTTC | CASTPGGGRVAKNIQYF
NA | NA | TRBJ2-7 | TRBV7-9 | TGTGCCAGCAGCTTTTCCCCCGGCGAGCAGTACTTC | CASSFSPGEQYF
NA | NA | TRBJ1-2 | TRBV6-5 | TGTGCCAGCAGTTACGGGGGGGGTGGAGATGGCTACACCTTC | CASSYGGGGDGYTF
TRBD1 | once | TRBJ1-3 | TRBV6-5 | TGTGCCAGCACCACCGGACAGGGCTCTGGAAACACCATATATTTT | CASTTGQGSGNTIYF
NA | NA | TRBJ1-2 | TRBV10-2 | TGCGCCAGCAGTGACCGTTATGGCTACACCTTC | CASSDRYGYTF
TRBD1 | NA | TRBJ1-1 | TRBV5-1 | TGCGCCAGCAGCGTACAGGGGGAGGGCACTGAAGCTTTCTTT | CASSVQGEGTEAFF
NA | few | TRBJ2-3 | TRBV7-2 | TGTGCCAGCAGCTCCCAGGTGGATACGCAGTATTTT | CASSSQVDTQYF
NA | NA | TRBJ1-3 | TRBV9 | TGTGCCAGCAGCGTAGAAGGCGGCTCTGGAAACACCATATATTTT | CASSVEGGSGNTIYF
TRBD2 | once | TRBJ2-3 | TRBV7-2 | TGTGCCAGCAGCTTAGTATGGGGGGGGGTCGATACGCAGTATTTT | CASSLVWGGVDTQYF
TRBD1 | NA | TRBJ2-7 | TRBV10-3 | TGTGCCATCAGTGAGTCCGGGACAGGGTCTTACGAGCAGTACTTC | CAISESGTGSYEQYF
NA | NA | TRBJ2-1 | TRBV6-1 | TGTGCCAGCAGTGAAAGGTCCCGGGGGGCGGGAGAGCAGTTCTTC | CASSERSRGAGEQFF